The T cell receptor (beta chain) under discussion was sequenced for a study of OX40 agonist ivuxolimab in advanced cancers. Study-level points and caveats: Several nonresponders also turned out to have low normalized T-cell clonal expansion.

Generated by immunoSEQ multiplex PCR, the TCRdb table keeps only in-frame clones and is missing some. Altogether tens of thousands of clones are present, approximately 80% being singletons, with the ten largest covering 20% to 25%. Details on this clone: Its target is unknown.

CDR3 size: 9 residues. Trimming shortened V by 7 bases and J by 13 bases, and 7 bases separated the two germline ends. Germline V gene lookup returns CDR1 SEHNR and CDR2 FQNEAQ (reference sequence). Sequenced here: CD4+ or CD8+ T cells sorted from blood, sampled in a trial of the OX40 agonist ivuxolimab. The rearrangement links TRBV7-9 to TRBJ2-2, with D unclear. The TCR originated in an adult with an advanced solid tumor such as melanoma, head and neck, liver or kidney cancer. For the CDR3, the DNA is TGTGCCAGCACCGGTGGGCTGTTTTTT. Encoded protein: CASTGGLFF.